The sequence of this TCR beta chain was determined in a study of shared clonotypes between healthy human individuals. Study outcomes and limitations: Generation probabilities were higher for clonotypes shared across all four sorted-subset donors than for unshared ones.

Sequencing used immunoSEQ multiplex PCR; TCRdb keeps in-frame clones, though not all of them. Here the sample spans about 2.1 million clones, roughly 95% being singletons. A remark on this clone: No antigen is known for it.

The CDR3 spans 16 residues. V lost 3 bases and J lost 0; bases outside the gene matches: 4. Germline CDR1 and CDR2: LNHDA and SQIVND (reference sequence). CD45RO-negative, CCR7-selected cells formed the naive CD8 fraction, which excluded terminally differentiated effector memory CD45RA+ cells. Sequenced input: naive CD8+ T cells from PBMCs. The chain recombines TRBV19 with TRBJ2-2; 7 bases line up with TRBD1. The source of this sequence is a man aged 18-30 years in good health. Some clones in this sample may be carry-over from other donors' samples. CDR3 residues: CASSIYGTANTGELFF. The CDR3 DNA reads as TGTGCCAGTAGTATCTATGGGACAGCGAACACCGGGGAGCTGTTTTTT. Complete variable domain (other parts from reference TRBV19 and TRBJ2-2): DGGITQSPKYLFRKEGQNVTLSCEQNLNHDAMYWYRQDPGQGLRLIYYSQIVNDFQKGDIAEGYSVSREKKESFPLTVTSAQKNPTAFYLCASSIYGTANTGELFFGEGSRLTVL.